This is a list of T cell receptor beta chains from one sample in a study of shared clonotypes between healthy human individuals. Sequenced by immunoSEQ multiplex PCR; TCRdb stores in-frame clones only, minus some. This table holds some 2,000,000 clones, over 85% found once. Sequencing was done on a sample of naive CD8+ T cells sorted from blood. The source of these receptors is a man aged 18 to 29 in good health. The CDR3 runs from the conserved cysteine through the conserved F or W. The D gene is left open where the match is weak. Not all rows give a size; the values are once, few, many and, for expanded clones, a class.

abundance	d_gene	v_gene	j_gene	CDR3aa
NA	NA	TRBV27	TRBJ1-1	CASSLSQGAGTEAFF
NA	TRBD1	TRBV6-1	TRBJ2-4	CASSQIGRDRNIQYF
NA	TRBD1	TRBV10-2	TRBJ2-7	CASSEGQAGEQYF
NA	NA	TRBV5-1	TRBJ2-2	CASTLWVDTGELFF
NA	TRBD2	TRBV9	TRBJ2-1	CASSVGLAGGPGEQFF
NA	NA	TRBV7-9	TRBJ2-7	CASSPGQERVYEQYF
once	TRBD2	TRBV7-8	TRBJ2-3	CASSLALLAGGLTTDTQYF
NA	NA	TRBV12-1	TRBJ1-3	CASSFARRGAAGNTIYF
NA	TRBD2	TRBV13	TRBJ2-3	CASSAEGTSGTDTQYF
NA	TRBD2	TRBV6-5	TRBJ2-2	CASSLGLAGESGELFF
few	NA	TRBV10-1	TRBJ2-2	CASSETGWNTGELFF
NA	NA	TRBV29-1	TRBJ2-7	CSVELRGGGYEQYF
few	NA	TRBV5-1	TRBJ2-7	CASSQGGPPYEQYF
NA	TRBD2	TRBV6-1	TRBJ2-1	CASSGTSGSSYNEQFF
once	TRBD2	TRBV7-9	TRBJ2-7	CASSSTTSGVSYEQYF
NA	TRBD1	TRBV10-3	TRBJ2-7	CAISEDRGSYEQYF
NA	NA	TRBV4-1	TRBJ2-3	CASSQEMAGRSYTDTQYF
NA	NA	TRBV6-4	TRBJ1-3	CASREGLTRNTIYF
NA	NA	TRBV5-6	TRBJ1-1	CASSLGAGVEAFF
once	NA	TRBV27	TRBJ1-5	CASSLNFPGSNQPQHF
NA	NA	TRBV27	TRBJ2-7	CASSLIGLSYEQYF
NA	NA	TRBV9	TRBJ2-7	CASRGDSGEQYF
NA	NA	TRBV10-2	TRBJ1-1	CASSWKGGSTEAFF
NA	TRBD2	TRBV6-1	TRBJ2-7	CASSEVAGGVYEQYF
NA	TRBD1	TRBV9	TRBJ2-2	CASSDPTGSGELFF
NA	TRBD1	TRBV25-1	TRBJ1-4	CASSVPRGREKLFF
once	TRBD1	TRBV15	TRBJ1-2	CATSLITGEGYGYTF
NA	TRBD1	TRBV9	TRBJ1-3	CASSPPTGSGNTIYF
NA	NA	TRBV4-1	TRBJ2-2	CASSHGTQNTGELFF
NA	TRBD2	TRBV5-1	TRBJ2-1	CASSWTSGHNEQFF
NA	NA	TRBV29-1	TRBJ2-3	CSVASSNADTQYF
NA	NA	TRBV5-1	TRBJ1-6	CASSLIVGANSPLHF
NA	NA	TRBV7-8	TRBJ2-1	CASSSSSYNEQFF
NA	NA	TRBV9	TRBJ2-1	CASSPSGTDYNEQFF
NA	NA	TRBV7-9	TRBJ2-1	CASSLVAGAGLQRDEQFF
NA	TRBD1	TRBV9	TRBJ2-7	CASSLGTGGASYEQYF
NA	TRBD2	TRBV28	TRBJ2-7	CASSSGLELSYEQYF
NA	NA	TRBV7-6	TRBJ2-7	CASSFTSDRSYEQYF
few	TRBD1	TRBV9	TRBJ1-2	CASSADRGTGGYTF
NA	TRBD1	TRBV27	TRBJ2-2	CASSLLRQGVTGELFF
NA	NA	TRBV11-2	TRBJ2-7	CASSPYTGFYEQYF
few	TRBD1	TRBV6-1	TRBJ1-2	CASEGTGDFYGYTF
NA	NA	TRBV28	TRBJ2-7	CASSLRGTYEQYF
NA	TRBD1	TRBV11-2	TRBJ1-6	CASSPRDRGPPLHF
NA	TRBD1	TRBV28	TRBJ2-2	CASSFQGGGGELFF
NA	TRBD2	TRBV30	TRBJ2-2	CAWILRGGSGELFF